This T cell receptor (beta chain) was observed in a study of T cell clusters in autoimmune cytopenias. Overall study context: Per sample, median TRB depth was roughly 50,000 reads, yielding a median around 2,400 distinct clonotypes.

As for this clonotype: Its antigen is currently unknown.

Whole-study findings and limits: The cluster-lack signature was not seen for secondary cytopenia versus chronic lymphocytic leukemia. TRB repertoire shifts in secondary cytopenia and chronic lymphocytic leukemia mostly reflected lymphoma, not autoimmunity.

TRB rearrangements were amplified by touch-down multiplex PCR with mixed TRB-A/B primers. Following a re-call of the multiplex PCR reads, TCRdb has one entry per CDR3 protein and lacks DNA. Here the sample table reports 7,000 to 7,500 distinct CDR3 sequences. The length of the CDR3 is 14 residues. Germline V gives CDR1 KGHDR, CDR2 SFDVKD. Each sample's input was about 250 ng genomic DNA, some 40,000 genome equivalents. This sample was shared with a second study, whose subject was T cell repertoires in aging, cancer and after chemotherapy.

The V call is TRBV24-1, the J call TRBJ2-7; the D call from TCRdb, TRBD1, cannot be confirmed without DNA. Specimen: peripheral blood. This TCR came from a human donor in good health. CDR3 sequence: CATGPGQGATEQYF.